This record covers a single TCR beta chain. Its antigen is undetermined. The data were obtained in a study of T-cell reconstitution after alpha-beta-depleted transplantation in children. Study results and limitations: There were reportedly several hundred expanded graft clones from which alpha-beta T cells came about two months after transplant.

The CDR3 extends over 17 amino acids. Per germline, CDR1 MNHEY and CDR2 SVGAGI. V was trimmed by 0 bases and J by 0 bases, leaving 12 bases between them. Unique molecular identifiers tagged the TCRbeta library. TCRdb reanalysed the PCR reads using MiXCR and keeps one entry per CDR3 protein. The table records roughly 670,000 distinct CDR3 sequences, about an eighth of them present only once. This sequence joins TRBV6-5 and TRBJ2-1; unclear D gene. The sequence derives from a girl between 2 and 10 years old with congenital amegakaryocytic thrombocytopenia, due to receive a stem cell transplant. The sequences come from PBMCs, collected before TCRalphabeta/CD19-depleted stem cell transplant. As DNA, the CDR3 is TGTGCCAGCAGTTACTCGCGACATCCGAGCTCCTACAATGAGCAGTTCTTC. Translating gives CASSYSRHPSSYNEQFF.